This T cell receptor (beta chain) comes out of a study of T cells in Graves' hyperthyroidism and ophthalmopathy. Diagnoses rested on clinical symptoms, serum thyroxine and TRAb, thyroid ultrasound and orbital computed tomography. RNA transcripts yielded amplified TCR beta CDR3 regions. During a first-round RT-PCR of the TCR CDR3, the HTBI primer set was used. One entry per CDR3 protein, called by TCRdb with MiXCR from the multiplex PCR reads. The sample includes more than 350,000 distinct CDR3 sequences, just under 15% of them seen just once. Germline loops: CDR1 KGHSH, CDR2 LQKENI. The CDR3 extends over 15 amino acids. V was clipped by 1 base and J by 2 bases, with 12 bases between them.

The sequence was collected from a woman in her 30s with Graves' hyperthyroidism. The genes are TRBV18 and TRBJ2-7; maybe TRBD1 (5 bases). The source material was blood. The CDR3 protein is CASSPQQDTAYEQYF. CDR3 coding DNA: TGTGCCAGCTCACCACAGCAGGACACAGCCTACGAGCAGTACTTC.